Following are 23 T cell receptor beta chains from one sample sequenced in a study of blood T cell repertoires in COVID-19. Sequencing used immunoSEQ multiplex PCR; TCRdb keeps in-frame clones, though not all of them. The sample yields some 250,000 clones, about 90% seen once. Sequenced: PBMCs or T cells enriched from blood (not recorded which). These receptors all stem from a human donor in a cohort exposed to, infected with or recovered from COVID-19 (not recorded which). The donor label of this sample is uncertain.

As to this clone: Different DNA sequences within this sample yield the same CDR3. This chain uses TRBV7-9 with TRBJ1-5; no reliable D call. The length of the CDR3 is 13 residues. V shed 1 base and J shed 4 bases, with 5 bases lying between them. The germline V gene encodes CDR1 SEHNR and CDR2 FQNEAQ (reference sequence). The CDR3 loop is CASSLEQNQPQHF. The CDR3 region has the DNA TGTGCCAGCAGCTTAGAGCAAAATCAGCCCCAGCATTTT.

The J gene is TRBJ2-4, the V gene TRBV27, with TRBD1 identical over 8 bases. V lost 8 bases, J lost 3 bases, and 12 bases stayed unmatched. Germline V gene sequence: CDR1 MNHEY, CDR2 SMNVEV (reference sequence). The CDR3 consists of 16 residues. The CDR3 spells CASPDRGGTDKNIQYF. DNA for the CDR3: TGTGCCAGCCCTGACAGGGGCGGGACGGACAAAAACATTCAGTACTTC.

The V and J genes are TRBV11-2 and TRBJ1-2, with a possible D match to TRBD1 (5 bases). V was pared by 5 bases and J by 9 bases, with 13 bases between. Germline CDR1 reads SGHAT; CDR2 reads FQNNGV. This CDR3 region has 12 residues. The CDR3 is CASSPRQLSYTF. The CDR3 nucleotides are TGTGCCAGCAGCCCGAGACAGCTCAGCTACACCTTC.

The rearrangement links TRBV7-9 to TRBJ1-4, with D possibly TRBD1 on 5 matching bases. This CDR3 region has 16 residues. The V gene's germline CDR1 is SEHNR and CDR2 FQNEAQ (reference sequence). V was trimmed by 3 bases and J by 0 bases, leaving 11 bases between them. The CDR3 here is CASSFPGLATNEKLFF. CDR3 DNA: TGTGCCAGCAGCTTTCCGGGACTGGCAACTAATGAAAAACTGTTTTTT. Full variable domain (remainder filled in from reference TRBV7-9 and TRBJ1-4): DTGVSQNPRHKITKRGQNVTFRCDPISEHNRLYWYRQTLGQGPEFLTYFQNEAQLEKSRLLSDRFSAERPKGSFSTLEIQRTEQGDSAMYLCASSFPGLATNEKLFFGSGTQLSVL.

The CDR3 sequence is CASSSERDRRYEQYF. The CDR3 nucleotides read TGTGCCAGCAGTTCGGAAAGGGACAGGCGCTACGAGCAGTACTTC. The chain links TRBV9 to TRBJ2-7, with 8 bases that match TRBD1. V dropped 5 bases and J dropped 3; count of bases not matched to a gene: 10. Germline values: CDR1 SGDLS, CDR2 YYNGEE. This CDR3 comprises 15 residues.

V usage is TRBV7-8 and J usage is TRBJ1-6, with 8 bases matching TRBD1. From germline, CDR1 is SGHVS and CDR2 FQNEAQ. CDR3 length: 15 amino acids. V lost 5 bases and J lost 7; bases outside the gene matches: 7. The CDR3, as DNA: TGTGCCAGCAGCCTCCGGACAGGGCACAATTCACCCCTCCACTTT. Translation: CASSLRTGHNSPLHF.

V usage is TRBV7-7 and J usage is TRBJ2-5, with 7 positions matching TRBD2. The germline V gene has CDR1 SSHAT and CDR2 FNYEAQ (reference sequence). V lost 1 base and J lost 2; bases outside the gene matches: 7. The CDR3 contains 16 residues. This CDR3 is CASSLEAGRGQETQYF. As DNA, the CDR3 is TGTGCCAGCAGCTTAGAAGCGGGGAGAGGTCAAGAGACCCAGTACTTC.

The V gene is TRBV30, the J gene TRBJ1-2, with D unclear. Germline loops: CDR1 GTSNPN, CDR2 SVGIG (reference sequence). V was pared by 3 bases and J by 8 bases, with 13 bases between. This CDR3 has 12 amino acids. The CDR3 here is CAWSYRGEGYTF. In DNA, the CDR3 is TGTGCCTGGAGCTACCGGGGAGAGGGCTACACCTTC.

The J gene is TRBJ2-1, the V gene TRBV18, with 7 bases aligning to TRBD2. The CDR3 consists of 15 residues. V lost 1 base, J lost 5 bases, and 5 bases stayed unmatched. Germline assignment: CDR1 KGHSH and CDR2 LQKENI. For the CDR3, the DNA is TGTGCCAGCTCACCACAGAGCGGGGCCCACAATGAGCAGTTCTTC. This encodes CASSPQSGAHNEQFF.

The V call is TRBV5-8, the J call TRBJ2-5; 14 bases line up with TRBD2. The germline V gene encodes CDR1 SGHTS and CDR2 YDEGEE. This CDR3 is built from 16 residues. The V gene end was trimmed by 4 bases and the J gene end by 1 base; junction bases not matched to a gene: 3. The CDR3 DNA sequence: TGTGCCAGCAGCACCGGACTAGCGGGGGGCCAAGAGACCCAGTACTTC. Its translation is CASSTGLAGGQETQYF.

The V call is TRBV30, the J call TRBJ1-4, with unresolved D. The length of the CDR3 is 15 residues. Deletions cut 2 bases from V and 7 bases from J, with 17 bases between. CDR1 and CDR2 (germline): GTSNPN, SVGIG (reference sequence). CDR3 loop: CAWSFVTSAAEKLFF. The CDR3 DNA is TGTGCCTGGAGTTTTGTGACGTCAGCGGCTGAAAAACTGTTTTTT.

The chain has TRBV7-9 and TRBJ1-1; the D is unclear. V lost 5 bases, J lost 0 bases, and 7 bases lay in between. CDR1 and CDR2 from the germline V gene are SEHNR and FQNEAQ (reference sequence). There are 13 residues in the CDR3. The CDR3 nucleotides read TGTGCCAGCAGCGGTAGTCTGAACACTGAAGCTTTCTTT. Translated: CASSGSLNTEAFF.

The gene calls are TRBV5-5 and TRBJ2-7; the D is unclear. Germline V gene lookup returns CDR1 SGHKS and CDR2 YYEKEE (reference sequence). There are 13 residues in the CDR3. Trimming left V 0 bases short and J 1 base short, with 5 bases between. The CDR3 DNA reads TGTGCCAGCAGCTTGGAGAGGTCCTACGAGCAGTACTTC. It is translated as CASSLERSYEQYF.

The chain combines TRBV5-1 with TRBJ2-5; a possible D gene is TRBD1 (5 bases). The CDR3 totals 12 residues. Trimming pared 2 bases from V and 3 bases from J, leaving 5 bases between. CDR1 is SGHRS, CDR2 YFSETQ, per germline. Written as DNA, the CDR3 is TGCGCCAGCAGCTTCAGGGAAGAGACCCAGTACTTC. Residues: CASSFREETQYF.

In nucleotides, the CDR3 is TGTGCCAGCAGTCAGGGACACTCCTACGAGCAGTACTTC. As protein: CASSQGHSYEQYF. The chain combines TRBV7-9 with TRBJ2-7, with D tentatively TRBD1 (6 bases). The CDR3 has 13 amino acids. Trimming removed 6 bases from V and 0 bases from J, with 9 bases in between. Per germline, CDR1 SEHNR and CDR2 FQNEAQ (reference sequence). Filled out from reference TRBV7-9 and TRBJ2-7, the complete variable domain reads DTGVSQNPRHKITKRGQNVTFRCDPISEHNRLYWYRQTLGQGPEFLTYFQNEAQLEKSRLLSDRFSAERPKGSFSTLEIQRTEQGDSAMYLCASSQGHSYEQYFGPGTRLTVT.

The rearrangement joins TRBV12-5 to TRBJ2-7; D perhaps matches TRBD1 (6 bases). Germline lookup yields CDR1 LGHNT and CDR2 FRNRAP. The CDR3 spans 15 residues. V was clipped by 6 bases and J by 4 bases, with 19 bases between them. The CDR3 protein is CASGKPGQRLYEQYF. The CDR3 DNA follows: TGTGCTAGTGGCAAACCGGGACAAAGATTATACGAGCAGTACTTC. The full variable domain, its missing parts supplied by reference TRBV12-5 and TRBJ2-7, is DARVTQTPRHKVTEMGQEVTMRCQPILGHNTVFWYRQTMMQGLELLAYFRNRAPLDDSGMPKDRFSAEMPDATLATLKIQPSEPRDSAVYFCASGKPGQRLYEQYFGPGTRLTVT.

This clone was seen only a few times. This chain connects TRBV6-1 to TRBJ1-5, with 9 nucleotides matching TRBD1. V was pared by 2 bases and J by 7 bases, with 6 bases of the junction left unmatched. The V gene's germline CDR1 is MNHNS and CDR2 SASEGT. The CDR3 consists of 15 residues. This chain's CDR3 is CASSELLGQGQPQHF. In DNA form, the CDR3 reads TGTGCCAGCAGTGAACTACTGGGACAGGGACAGCCCCAGCATTTT.

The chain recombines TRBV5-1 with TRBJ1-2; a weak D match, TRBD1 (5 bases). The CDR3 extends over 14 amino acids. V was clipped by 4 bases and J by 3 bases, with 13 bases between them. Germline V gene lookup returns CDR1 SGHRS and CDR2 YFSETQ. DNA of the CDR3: TGCGCCAGCAGCCCGGAGGGGAGGGACTATGGCTACACCTTC. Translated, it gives CASSPEGRDYGYTF. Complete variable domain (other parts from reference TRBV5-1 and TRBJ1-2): KAGVTQTPRYLIKTRGQQVTLSCSPISGHRSVSWYQQTPGQGLQFLFEYFSETQRNKGNFPGRFSGRQFSNSRSEMNVSTLELGDSALYLCASSPEGRDYGYTFGSGTRLTVV.

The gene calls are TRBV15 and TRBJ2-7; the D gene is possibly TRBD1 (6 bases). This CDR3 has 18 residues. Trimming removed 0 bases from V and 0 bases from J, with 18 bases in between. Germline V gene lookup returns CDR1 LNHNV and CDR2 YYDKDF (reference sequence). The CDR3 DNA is TGTGCCACCAGCAGAGATCGGTTAGGACAGACGATCTCCTACGAGCAGTACTTC. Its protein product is CATSRDRLGQTISYEQYF.

The CDR3 region is CASGQGQATFNYGYTF. CDR3 coding DNA: TGTGCTAGTGGTCAGGGACAGGCCACCTTTAACTATGGCTACACCTTC. The chain recombines TRBV12-5 with TRBJ1-2; 8 bases line up with TRBD1. The junction had 9 bases not matched to a gene; V was cut back by 5 bases and J by 1 base. Germline lookup yields CDR1 LGHNT and CDR2 FRNRAP. The CDR3 consists of 16 residues.

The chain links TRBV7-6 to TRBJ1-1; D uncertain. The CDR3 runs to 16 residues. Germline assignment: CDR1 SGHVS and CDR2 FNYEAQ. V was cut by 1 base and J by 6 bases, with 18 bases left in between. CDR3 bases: TGTGCCAGCAGCTTAGGTGCGGGTGTTGGCTCGTCTGAAGCTTTCTTT. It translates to CASSLGAGVGSSEAFF.

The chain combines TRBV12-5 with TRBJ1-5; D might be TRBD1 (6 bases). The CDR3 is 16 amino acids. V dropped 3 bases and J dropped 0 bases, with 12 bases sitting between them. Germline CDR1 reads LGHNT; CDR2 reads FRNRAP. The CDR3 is CASGFGGAYSNQPQHF. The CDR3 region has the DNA TGTGCTAGTGGTTTTGGGGGGGCCTATAGCAATCAGCCCCAGCATTTT.

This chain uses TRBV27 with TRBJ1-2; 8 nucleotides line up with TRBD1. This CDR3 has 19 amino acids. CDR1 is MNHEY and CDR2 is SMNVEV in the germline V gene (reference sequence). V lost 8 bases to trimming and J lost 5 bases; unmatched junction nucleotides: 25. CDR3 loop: CASSPGSRRWTGLTYGYTF. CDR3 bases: TGTGCCAGCTCCCCCGGATCCCGGCGCTGGACAGGGTTGACATATGGCTACACCTTC.